This section outlines one TCR beta chain sequence together with its context. TCR beta CDR3 sequences were amplified from RNA transcripts. TCR CDR3 regions were first amplified by RT-PCR with HTBI primers. TCRdb analysed the multiplex PCR reads with MiXCR anew, one entry per CDR3 protein. The repertoire holds 500,000 to 600,000 distinct CDR3 sequences, with roughly 50% as singletons. The record originates from a study of T cells in Graves' hyperthyroidism and ophthalmopathy. CDR1 LNHNV and CDR2 YYDKDF come from the germline V gene (reference sequence). The CDR3 spans 15 residues. V was pared by 3 bases and J by 2 bases, with 4 bases of the junction left unmatched.

The TCR comes from a woman under 30 with Graves' hyperthyroidism. Input material: peripheral blood or thyroid tissue (not recorded which). The J gene is TRBJ2-5, the V gene TRBV15; TRBD2 aligns across 9 bases. CDR3 bases: TGTGCCACCAGCAGCTTAGGACTAGCGCAAGAGACCCAGTACTTC. As protein: CATSSLGLAQETQYF. Together with reference TRBV15 and TRBJ2-5, the CDR3 gives the full variable domain: DAMVIQNPRYQVTQFGKPVTLSCSQTLNHNVMYWYQQKSSQAPKLLFHYYDKDFNNEADTPDNFQSRRPNTSFCFLDIRSPGLGDTAMYLCATSSLGLAQETQYFGPGTRLLVL.